This paragraph covers one T cell receptor beta chain sequence. Per the germline V gene, CDR1 is SGDLS and CDR2 is YYNGEE. Trimming cost V 0 bases and J 5 bases, with 9 bases left between them. The CDR3 runs 14 residues. Profiling relied on immunoSEQ multiplex PCR, and the TCRdb table lists in-frame clones only, not all of them. Seen here are under 50,000 clones, 65% to 90% observed once, and the top ten hold roughly 17%. This entry belongs to a study of T cells in localized non-small cell lung cancer. The clonotype was recovered from a man between 40 and 75 years old with stage III lung adenocarcinoma. The sample here was peripheral blood mononuclear cells, taken before any cancer treatment. This chain uses TRBV9 with TRBJ1-3; a weak D match, TRBD1 (5 bases). This CDR3 is CASSVGAGRNTIYF. CDR3 in DNA: TGTGCCAGCAGCGTAGGGGCAGGGCGAAACACCATATATTTT. The entire variable domain, with the rest obtained from reference TRBV9 and TRBJ1-3, is as follows: DSGVTQTPKHLITATGQRVTLRCSPRSGDLSVYWYQQSLDQGLQFLIQYYNGEERAKGNILERFSAQQFPDLHSELNLSSLELGDSALYFCASSVGAGRNTIYFGEGSWLTVV.